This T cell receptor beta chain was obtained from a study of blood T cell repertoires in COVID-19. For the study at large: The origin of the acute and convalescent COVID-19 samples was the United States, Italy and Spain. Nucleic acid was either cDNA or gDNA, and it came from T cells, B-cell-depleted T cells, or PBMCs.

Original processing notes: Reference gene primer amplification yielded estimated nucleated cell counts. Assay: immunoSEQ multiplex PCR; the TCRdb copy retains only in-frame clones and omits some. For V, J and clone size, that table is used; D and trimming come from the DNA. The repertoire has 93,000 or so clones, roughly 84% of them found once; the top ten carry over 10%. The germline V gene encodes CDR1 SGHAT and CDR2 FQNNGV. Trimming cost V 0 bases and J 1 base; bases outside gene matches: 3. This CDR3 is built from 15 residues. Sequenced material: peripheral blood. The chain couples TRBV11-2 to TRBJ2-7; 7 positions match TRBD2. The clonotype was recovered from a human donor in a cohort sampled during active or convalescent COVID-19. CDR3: CASSLDPAGSYEQYF. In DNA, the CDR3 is TGTGCCAGCAGCTTAGATCCAGCGGGGTCCTACGAGCAGTACTTC.